This T cell receptor beta chain was sequenced for a study of cytomegalovirus exposure and HLA in healthy donors. About the research overall: Of the donors genotyped, approximately 430 in all, 75% to 85% fell in the Caucasian-associated ancestry cluster. Findings and caveats of the study: In vitro checks showed that three CMV-associated chains really do target CMV antigens. Immune exposure information comprised only CMV serostatus.

The PCR had 60 Vbeta and 13 Jbeta primers. TCRdb's table, derived via immunoSEQ multiplex PCR, lists solely in-frame clones and lacks some. The data show about 130,000 clones, more than 80% seen once. On this clone itself: What it binds is not known.

Trimming cost V 3 bases and J 3 bases; bases outside gene matches: 5. Germline assignment: CDR1 LNHNV and CDR2 YYDKDF (reference sequence). The CDR3 spans 14 residues. Sequencing input: PBMCs. The chain combines TRBV15 with TRBJ2-7; TRBD2 aligns across 7 bases. The clonotype comes from a man aged 25-40 years in good health and CMV-seronegative. CDR3 bases: TGTGCCACCAGCAGGGGGGGGACCTACTACGAGCAGTACTTC. It translates to CATSRGGTYYEQYF.